The 31 T cell receptor beta chains listed next were all sequenced from one sample in a study of tumor and adjacent non-tumor tissue in lung cancer. This sample's RNA came from whole unsorted tissue. Distant lung tissue was collected more than 3 cm away from the tumor edge. TCRbeta libraries were built with three rounds of nested PCR, modified from ARM-PCR. TCRdb recomputed calls from the multiplex PCR reads with MiXCR, one row per CDR3 protein. The sample lists over 80,000 distinct CDR3 sequences; 75% to 85% were seen once. The sequencing input was distant non-tumor lung tissue. Receptors were obtained from a man between 60 and 75 years old with small cell lung cancer.

This clonotype was counted between two and nine times. This chain joins TRBV6-1 and TRBJ2-5, with D possibly matching TRBD2 (6 bases). The CDR3 is 18 residues long. Trimming took off 7 bases at V and 5 bases at J, with 29 bases between the two ends. CDR1 and CDR2 from the germline V gene are MNHNS and SASEGT. CDR3 DNA sequence: TGTGCCAGCACCAACTCGGACCTGGGACTCCGAGAGGTGGAGACCCAGTACTTC. Translating gives CASTNSDLGLREVETQYF.

Remarks on this clonotype: At one end the junction does not follow the germline gene, possibly because of a read error. J is TRBJ1-2 and V is TRBV6-5; D unresolved. Germline V gene sequence: CDR1 MNHEY, CDR2 SVGAGI. The CDR3 sequence is 15 residues long. CDR3 nucleotide sequence: TGCGCCAGCAGTTCGGGCCCTCTCAGAGACTTTAGCTACATCTTC. Amino acids: CASSSGPLRDFSYIF.

Within the sample, this clonotype is medium-sized. The rearrangement uses TRBV12-3 or TRBV12-4 and TRBJ2-7; the D is unclear. Trimming pared 6 bases from V and 4 bases from J, leaving 10 bases between. CDR3 length: 12 amino acids. The CDR3: CASSHTGYEQYF. For the CDR3, the DNA is TGTGCCAGCAGCCACACGGGTTACGAGCAGTACTTC.

This clonotype was picked up many times. The V call is TRBV5-5, the J call TRBJ1-3; 8 bases fit TRBD1. CDR1 is SGHKS and CDR2 is YYEKEE in the germline V gene (reference sequence). V dropped 4 bases and J dropped 2; count of bases not matched to a gene: 2. This CDR3 is built from 14 residues. The CDR3 sequence is CASSDRGAGNTIYF. The DNA of the CDR3 is TGTGCCAGCAGCGACAGGGGAGCTGGAAACACCATATATTTT.

Notes on this clonotype: A junction end diverges from the germline sequence, so it may reflect a read error. This chain uses TRBV12-3 or TRBV12-4 with TRBJ1-2; D is undetermined. The CDR3 consists of 13 residues. The CDR3 spells CAGRSTESYGYTF. CDR3 nucleotides: TGTGCCGGCAGATCCACAGAGAGCTATGGCTACACCTTC.

This clonotype was picked up one time. The CDR3 sequence is CASIFGNTGSKLFF. DNA for the CDR3: TGTGCCAGCATTTTTGGAAATACAGGGTCAAAACTGTTTTTT. The genes are TRBV12-3 or TRBV12-4 and TRBJ1-4; D perhaps matches TRBD1 (6 bases). This CDR3 has 14 amino acids. V shed 7 bases and J shed 10 bases, with 19 bases lying between them.

This clonotype was detected ten times or more. The chain is built from TRBV30 and TRBJ2-1, with TRBD2 matching 7 bases. CDR1 GTSNPN and CDR2 SVGIG come from the germline V gene (reference sequence). V lost 1 base, J lost 4 bases, and 10 bases stayed unmatched. CDR3 size: 16 residues. The CDR3 DNA reads TGTGCCTGGAGTGATGGGCGGACTAGTATGTACAATGAGCAGTTCTTC. Translating gives CAWSDGRTSMYNEQFF.

The chain has TRBV29-1 and TRBJ2-5; D perhaps matches TRBD2 (5 bases). CDR1 is SQVTM and CDR2 is ANQGSEA in the germline V gene. The CDR3 totals 14 residues. Deletions cut 4 bases from V and 4 bases from J, with 16 bases between. The CDR3 region is CSVVAHLGGETQYF. Written as DNA, the CDR3 is TGCAGCGTTGTTGCACACCTAGGAGGAGAGACCCAGTACTTC.

A note on this clonotype: A much larger clone lies a single base off, so this may be a read error. This chain connects TRBV20-1 to TRBJ2-1; 11 positions match TRBD2. The germline gives CDR1 DFQATT, CDR2 SNEGSKA (reference sequence). The CDR3 has 13 amino acids. Here the CDR3 reads CSATGLADNEQLF. The CDR3 DNA is TGCAGTGCTACGGGACTAGCGGACAATGAGCAGTTATTC.

The V call is TRBV10-3, the J call TRBJ2-1, with D unclear. Trimming removed 4 bases at V and 8 bases at J, with 9 bases between. The length of the CDR3 is 12 residues. The V gene's germline CDR1 is ENHRY and CDR2 SYGVKD. CDR3: CAISGVVDEQFF. The CDR3 DNA follows: TGTGCCATCAGTGGTGTAGTAGATGAGCAGTTCTTC.

This clonotype occurred once. The genes are TRBV11-2 and TRBJ2-5, with D possibly TRBD2 on 6 matching bases. Trimming removed 1 base from V and 5 bases from J, with 20 bases in between. The germline CDR1 and CDR2 sequences are SGHAT and FQNNGV. The CDR3 has 17 amino acids. The CDR3 bases are TGTGCCAGCAGCTTAGGGGCCCTCGGAGGGCTGTGGGAGACCCAGTACTTC. It is translated as CASSLGALGGLWETQYF. Looking up the rest from reference TRBV11-2 and TRBJ2-5 gives the full variable domain: EAGVAQSPRYKIIEKRQSVAFWCNPISGHATLYWYQQILGQGPKLLIQFQNNGVVDDSQLPKDRFSAERLKGVDSTLKIQPAKLEDSAVYLCASSLGALGGLWETQYFGPGTRLLVL.

The J gene is TRBJ2-2, the V gene TRBV4-1, with a tentative D call TRBD1 (6 bases). This CDR3 region has 16 residues. Germline CDR1 reads MGHRA; CDR2 reads YSYEKL. With 2 bases removed from V and 7 bases from J, the gap between germline ends came to 17 bases. The CDR3 nucleotides are TGCGCCAGCAGCCAACAGCTGACAGGTCAGGGCGGGGAGCTGTTTTTT. Amino acid sequence: CASSQQLTGQGGELFF.

Note on this clonotype: The junction departs from germline at one end; a sequencing error may be responsible. This sequence joins TRBV10-3 and TRBJ1-5; D is ambiguous. There are 14 residues in the CDR3. Germline V gene lookup returns CDR1 ENHRY and CDR2 SYGVKD. CDR3 in DNA: TGTGCCATCAGTGAGTCAGAGTGCCATCAGCTCCAGCATTTT. It codes for CAISESECHQLQHF.

CDR3 in DNA: TGTGCCAGCTCACCACCGACTGACGTTGCAGCTTTCTTT. Its translation: CASSPPTDVAAFF. The rearrangement uses TRBV18 and TRBJ1-1; D gene ambiguous. CDR3 length: 13 amino acids. Trimming took off 0 bases at V and 10 bases at J, with 12 bases between the two ends. Germline CDR1 KGHSH, CDR2 LQKENI.

The chain employs TRBV12-3 or TRBV12-4 and TRBJ2-3; the D is unclear. V was trimmed by 5 bases and J by 2 bases, leaving 11 bases between them. The CDR3 contains 14 residues. The DNA of the CDR3 is TGTGCCAGCAGTCGTAGTGGGAACACAGATACGCAGTATTTT. It yields the protein CASSRSGNTDTQYF.

About this clonotype: It is likely a read error, because the conserved phenylalanine at the end of the CDR3 is missing. The chain employs TRBV29-1 and TRBJ2-6; D remains ambiguous. Per the germline V gene, CDR1 is SQVTM and CDR2 is ANQGSEA. The CDR3 consists of 13 residues. Trimming took 7 bases from V and 0 from J, leaving 7 bases between them. The CDR3 region is CSANISGANVLTS. The CDR3 DNA follows: TGCAGCGCCAACATCTCTGGGGCCAACGTCCTGACTTCC.

With regard to this clonotype: At one end, the junction sequence differs from germline, possibly due to a read error. V gene TRBV11-2 combines with J gene TRBJ2-3; D possibly corresponds to TRBD1 (6 bases). This CDR3 comprises 13 residues. Germline-derived CDR1 and CDR2 are SGHAT and FQNNGV. The CDR3 sequence: CASNLDWTDEQYF. DNA of the CDR3: TGTGCCAGCAACTTAGACTGGACAGATGAGCAGTATTTT. The full variable domain, in which reference TRBV11-2 and TRBJ2-3 provide the parts outside the CDR3, is EAGVAQSPRYKIIEKRQSVAFWCNPISGHATLYWYQQILGQGPKLLIQFQNNGVVDDSQLPKDRFSAERLKGVDSTLKIQPAKLEDSAVYLCASNLDWTDEQYFGPGTRLTVL.

A word on this clonotype: This may stem from a read error, because a much larger clone lies one nucleotide away. The CDR3 does not end in the conserved phenylalanine or tryptophan, so this is likely a read error. The chain uses TRBV18 and TRBJ2-3; D gene ambiguous. CDR3 size: 11 residues. Trimming took off 2 bases at V and 5 bases at J, with 2 bases between the two ends. CDR1 and CDR2 (germline): KGHSH, LQKENI. CDR3 nucleotide sequence: TGTGCCAGCTCACCAAGAGATACGCAGTATCTT. It translates to CASSPRDTQYL.

Remarks on this clonotype: A read error may explain this, as a much larger clone is one base away. CDR3 sequence reads: CASSHQGLSTGELFF. CDR3 in DNA: TGTGCCAGCAGCCATCAGGGACTGAGTACCGGGGAGCTGTTTTTT. The chain links TRBV5-5 to TRBJ2-2; D perhaps matches TRBD2 (6 bases). CDR3 length: 15 amino acids. Trimming pared 4 bases from V and 5 bases from J, leaving 15 bases between. Germline assignment: CDR1 SGHKS and CDR2 YYEKEE (reference sequence).

The sample holds one count of this clonotype. The V gene is TRBV11-3, the J gene TRBJ2-1, with D perhaps matching TRBD2 (6 bases). The V gene lost 8 bases and the J gene lost 5 bases, with 16 bases spanning the gap. Germline CDR1 and CDR2: SGHNT and YENEEA. The CDR3 sequence is 14 residues long. The CDR3 DNA follows: TGTGCCAGCGACTCCCGCGGGATAGACAATGAGCAGTTCTTC. This gives the protein CASDSRGIDNEQFF.

Regarding this clonotype: The junction departs from the called germline gene at one end, perhaps through a read error. The chain recombines TRBV30 with TRBJ2-1; D ambiguous. Germline V gives CDR1 GTSNPN, CDR2 SVGIG (reference sequence). CDR3 length: 12 residues. CDR3 bases: TGTACCTGGAGTGACCGAAACGATGAGCTGTTCTTC. It codes for CTWSDRNDELFF.

The rearrangement uses TRBV10-3 and TRBJ1-6; weak D call: TRBD1 (6 bases). Trimming pared 4 bases from V and 19 bases from J, leaving 23 bases between. The CDR3 length is 14 residues. Germline V lookup: CDR1 ENHRY, CDR2 SYGVKD. This CDR3 is CAISGGQNNSRLHF. The CDR3 DNA reads as TGTGCCATCAGTGGGGGACAAAATAATTCACGCCTTCACTTT.

This rearrangement joins TRBV14 to TRBJ2-1; D is possibly TRBD1 (6 bases). The V gene lost 0 bases and the J gene lost 1 base, with 7 bases spanning the gap. Germline V gives CDR1 SGHDN, CDR2 FVKESK. This CDR3 comprises 15 residues. The CDR3 here is CASSQDGTSYNEQFF. The DNA of the CDR3 is TGTGCCAGCAGCCAAGATGGGACATCCTACAATGAGCAGTTCTTC.

The J gene is TRBJ2-2, the V gene TRBV20-1; D is perhaps TRBD1 (6 bases). The V gene lost 0 bases and the J gene lost 7 bases, with 18 bases spanning the gap. This CDR3 has 16 amino acids. CDR1 is DFQATT, CDR2 SNEGSKA, per germline (reference sequence). The CDR3 DNA reads as TGCAGTGCTAGAGATCCAACAGGGATCAGCATCGGGGAGCTGTTTTTT. Translated: CSARDPTGISIGELFF.

This clonotype has just a few counts. One junction end disagrees with the germline gene, perhaps due to a read error. This chain joins TRBV11-2 and TRBJ2-1, with D tentatively TRBD1 (6 bases). The CDR3 consists of 19 residues. CDR1 is SGHAT, CDR2 FQNNGV, per germline. The CDR3 region is CAGTYILGADTSSHNEQFF. CDR3 bases: TGTGCCGGCACCTATATATTGGGGGCGGACACGAGCTCCCACAATGAGCAGTTCTTC. Drawing the rest from reference TRBV11-2 and TRBJ2-1, the complete variable domain is EAGVAQSPRYKIIEKRQSVAFWCNPISGHATLYWYQQILGQGPKLLIQFQNNGVVDDSQLPKDRFSAERLKGVDSTLKIQPAKLEDSAVYLCAGTYILGADTSSHNEQFFGPGTRLTVL.

J is TRBJ1-1 and V is TRBV11-2; 9 bases are a match to TRBD1. CDR1 is SGHAT and CDR2 is FQNNGV in the germline V gene. V dropped 3 bases and J dropped 4; count of bases not matched to a gene: 3. CDR3 length equals 14 residues. The CDR3 bases are TGTGCCAGCAGCTTTTTGGACAGGGGCACTGAAGCTTTCTTT. Protein product: CASSFLDRGTEAFF.

This clonotype appeared many times. The J gene is TRBJ1-6, the V gene TRBV30; the D gene is possibly TRBD1 (6 bases). CDR3 length: 15 amino acids. Trimming removed 2 bases at V and 14 bases at J, with 22 bases between. CDR1 and CDR2 from the germline V gene are GTSNPN and SVGIG (reference sequence). In DNA form, the CDR3 reads TGTGCCTGGAGTATTCCTGGGGGGGGACAAGGGGCCCTCCACTTT. It translates to CAWSIPGGGQGALHF.

On this clonotype: A clone one base away is much larger, so this may be a read error. The rearrangement joins TRBV5-1 to TRBJ2-3, with 13 positions matching TRBD2. This CDR3 spans 15 amino acids. CDR1 is SGHRS, CDR2 YFSETQ, per germline. The CDR3: CDSRRTSGSADTQYF. Here the CDR3 DNA reads TGCGACAGCAGGCGGACTAGCGGGAGCGCAGATACGCAGTATTTT.

Ten or more counts support this clonotype. This chain uses TRBV10-2 with TRBJ2-7, with D tentatively TRBD1 (5 bases). The germline V gene has CDR1 WSHSY and CDR2 SAAADI. The length of the CDR3 is 11 residues. The ends were cut back, 7 bases at V and 3 bases at J, with 7 bases in the middle. The CDR3 protein is CASKQGYEQYV. CDR3 DNA sequence: TGCGCCAGCAAGCAGGGCTACGAGCAGTACGTC.

This clonotype has a handful of counts. This may arise from a read error, as a much more abundant clone is one base away. V is TRBV7-9 and J is TRBJ2-1; TRBD2 agrees at 11 bases. CDR1 SEHNR and CDR2 FQNEAQ come from the germline V gene (reference sequence). V gave up 5 bases and J gave up 4 bases; unmatched junction bases: 10. This CDR3 has 17 amino acids. CDR3 loop: CASSAGVAGGRYNEQFF. CDR3 nucleotides: TGTGCCAGCAGCGCAGGAGTAGCGGGAGGGCGGTACAATGAGCAGTTCTTC.

Concerning this clonotype itself: At one end the junction does not follow the germline gene, possibly because of a read error. The chain employs TRBV12-3 or TRBV12-4 and TRBJ2-5, with 7 bases matching TRBD2. There are 16 residues in the CDR3. The CDR3 nucleotides are TGTGCCACCAGTGCCAGCACTGGGACGGGAGGAGAGACCCAGTACTTC. It yields the protein CATSASTGTGGETQYF.